Each of the 6 T cell receptor beta chains below was sequenced from the same sample in a study of control samples from healthy donors and cancer patients. Assay: immunoSEQ multiplex PCR; the TCRdb copy retains only in-frame clones and omits some. The sample contains 95,000 to 130,000 clones, more than 70% of which appear only once. Sequenced sample: blood. The receptors originated from a woman between 70 and 85 years old in good health.

The J gene is TRBJ2-3, the V gene TRBV9; TRBD1 matches 8 bases. CDR3 length: 17 residues. Germline V gene data show CDR1 as SGDLS and CDR2 as YYNGEE. V lost 0 bases to trimming and J lost 1 base; unmatched junction nucleotides: 7. CDR3 protein: CASSVATGGSGTDTQYF. The CDR3 nucleotides read TGTGCCAGCAGCGTAGCCACAGGGGGATCCGGCACAGATACGCAGTATTTT.

This clone was found once. This chain uses TRBV19 with TRBJ1-2; 9 nucleotides align to TRBD1. CDR3 length: 13 amino acids. The germline gives CDR1 LNHDA, CDR2 SQIVND (reference sequence). V lost 5 bases, J lost 7 bases, and 5 bases stayed unmatched. CDR3 nucleotides: TGTGCCAGTAGTCAACAGGGGGCAAGTGGCTACACCTTC. Protein sequence: CASSQQGASGYTF.

The rearrangement joins TRBV5-4 to TRBJ2-6; 10 bases agree with TRBD1. Germline values: CDR1 SGHNT, CDR2 YYREEE (reference sequence). The CDR3 length is 18 residues. The ends lost 4 bases at V and 2 bases at J; junction bases unmatched: 9. The CDR3 loop reads CASSGPDRGAAGANVLTF. CDR3 DNA sequence: TGTGCCAGCAGCGGACCGGACAGGGGGGCCGCTGGGGCCAACGTCCTGACTTTC. Supplemented by reference TRBV5-4 and TRBJ2-6, the full variable domain reads ETGVTQSPTHLIKTRGQQVTLRCSSQSGHNTVSWYQQALGQGPQFIFQYYREEENGRGNFPPRFSGLQFPNYSSELNVNALELDDSALYLCASSGPDRGAAGANVLTFGAGSRLTVL.

J is TRBJ2-4 and V is TRBV11-3, with a possible D match to TRBD2 (5 bases). V shed 5 bases and J shed 2 bases, with 19 bases lying between them. Per germline, CDR1 SGHNT and CDR2 YENEEA. CDR3 size: 17 residues. CDR3 nucleotides: TGTGCCAGCAGCGAAACCCGAGGGATGGGAACCAAAAACATTCAGTACTTC. This translates into CASSETRGMGTKNIQYF.

This clone was picked up one time. V and J are TRBV7-2 and TRBJ1-6, with a weak D call TRBD1 (5 bases). The CDR3 has 16 amino acids. V lost 0 bases to trimming and J lost 5 bases, with 11 bases between them. Germline CDR1 SGHTA, CDR2 FQGNSA. Here the CDR3 DNA reads TGTGCCAGCAGCTTAGCTGGCGGGGGGAATAATTCACCCCTCCACTTT. It translates to CASSLAGGGNNSPLHF.

This clone came up once. The junction departs from germline at one end; a sequencing error may be responsible. The J gene is TRBJ1-3, the V gene TRBV2; D gene ambiguous. CDR3 length equals 12 residues. Per the germline V gene, CDR1 is SNHLY and CDR2 is FYNNEI. The chain's CDR3 is CASSGSGNTIYF. In DNA form, the CDR3 reads TGTGCCAGCAGTGGGTCTGGGAACACCATATATTTT. The full variable domain, in which reference TRBV2 and TRBJ1-3 provide the parts outside the CDR3, is EPEVTQTPSHQVTQMGQEVILRCVPISNHLYFYWYRQILGQKVEFLVSFYNNEISEKSEIFDDQFSVERPDGSNFTLKIRSTKLEDSAMYFCASSGSGNTIYFGEGSWLTVV.